The rows below give T cell receptor beta chains drawn from one sample of a study of spatial heterogeneity in lung cancer. MiXCR, applied by TCRdb to the 5' RACE reads, yields one record per CDR3 protein. The sample includes around 110,000 distinct CDR3 sequences, more than 9% of them seen just once. The source material was PBMCs, sampled at follow-up. The source is a male donor with early-stage non-small cell lung cancer. Each CDR3 is given with its conserved first and last residue. D genes are given only for firm matches. The size of a clone is reported for some rows only, either as once, few or many, or as a class for expanded clones.

abundance	v_gene	d_gene	j_gene	CDR3nt	CDR3aa
NA	TRBV20-1	NA	TRBJ1-1	TGCAGTGCTAGACCGGGACAAATGAACACTGAAGCTTTCTTT	CSARPGQMNTEAFF
NA	TRBV11-3	TRBD2	TRBJ2-1	TGTGCCAGCAGCTTAGATGAGGACGGACACTGGCGCCTAGCGGGGGGGCCCGGTGAGCAGTTCTTC	CASSLDEDGHWRLAGGPGEQFF
few	TRBV6-2/TRBV6-3	NA	TRBJ2-7	TGTGCCAGCAGCTTGGTTCCAATCGTTGGCTACGAGCAGTACTTC	CASSLVPIVGYEQYF
NA	TRBV3-1	NA	TRBJ2-6	TGTGCCAGCAGCCAACGGGCGGCAGGAGGCTCTGGGGCCAACGTCCTGACTTTC	CASSQRAAGGSGANVLTF
NA	TRBV6-2/TRBV6-3	NA	TRBJ2-7	TGTGCCAGCAGCTCCGGACTGAACCCCTACGAGCAGTACTTC	CASSSGLNPYEQYF
NA	TRBV20-1	TRBD1	TRBJ1-2	TGCAGTGCTAGAGACAGGGGGGATGGCTACACCTTC	CSARDRGDGYTF
few	TRBV7-9	NA	TRBJ2-5	TGTGCCAGCAGCTCGAAGGGTCAAGAGACCCAGTACTTC	CASSSKGQETQYF
many	TRBV28	TRBD2	TRBJ2-1	TGTGCCACGGGGGGGGGCTGGACTCAGAGGAGCTCCTACAATGAGCAGTTCTTC	CATGGGWTQRSSYNEQFF
NA	TRBV20-1	NA	TRBJ2-7	TGCAGTGCTGAAAGGGGTTACGAGCAGTACTTC	CSAERGYEQYF
few	TRBV15	NA	TRBJ2-1	TGTGCCACCAGCAGAGCTAATGAGCAGTTCTTC	CATSRANEQFF
few	TRBV7-9	NA	TRBJ2-1	TGTGCCAGCAGCTTAGCAGGCGAGGCGGAGTTCTTC	CASSLAGEAEFF
NA	TRBV7-9	TRBD1	TRBJ1-1	TGTGCCAGCAGCTTTAGGACAGGGAACACTGAAGCTTTCTTT	CASSFRTGNTEAFF
once	TRBV6-5	NA	TRBJ1-5	TGTGCCAGCACCTGGGATACCAACCCTTTCAGTCAGCCCCAGCATTTT	CASTWDTNPFSQPQHF
NA	TRBV20-1	TRBD2	TRBJ2-3	TGCAGTGCTGGCGGGGGGGCGCGCAGAGATACGCAGTATTTT	CSAGGGARRDTQYF
few	TRBV28	TRBD2	TRBJ2-7	TGTGCCAGCAGTATCCCCACCGGGAGGGACGAGCAGTACTTC	CASSIPTGRDEQYF
many	TRBV29-1	TRBD2	TRBJ2-7	TGCAGCGTTGAAGATCAGGGAGGGAGAGAATACGAGCAGTACTTC	CSVEDQGGREYEQYF
many	TRBV3-1	NA	TRBJ1-5	TGTGCCAGCAGCCAAGAGGGAATGGGGACAAAGCATTTT	CASSQEGMGTKHF
many	TRBV2	NA	TRBJ2-5	TGTGCCAGCAGTGAGAACTCCATTTACCAAGAGACCCAGTACTTC	CASSENSIYQETQYF
few	TRBV12-3/TRBV12-4	TRBD1	TRBJ1-2	TGTGCCAGCAGTGCAGGGGGTTACTATGGCTACACCTTC	CASSAGGYYGYTF
NA	TRBV3-1	NA	TRBJ1-5	TGTGCCAGCAGCCAAGGGGTCGCGGGCCAGCCCCAGCATTTT	CASSQGVAGQPQHF
NA	TRBV20-1	NA	TRBJ1-5	TGCAGTGCAAGGACTCGGTCTAATCAGCCCCAGCATTTT	CSARTRSNQPQHF
NA	TRBV20-1	TRBD1	TRBJ1-4	TGCAGTGCTAGGATGGGACAGGGGCTCTTCTTTATGGAAAAACTGTTTTTT	CSARMGQGLFFMEKLFF
few	TRBV5-6	NA	TRBJ2-2	TGTGCCAGCAGCTTCTCAAGCCCAGGGAACACCGGGGAGCTGTTTTTT	CASSFSSPGNTGELFF
NA	TRBV6-2/TRBV6-3	NA	TRBJ2-7	TGTGCCAGCAAACACCGGGATTCGGGAGACTACGTGCAGTACTTC	CASKHRDSGDYVQYF
few	TRBV9	NA	TRBJ2-2	TGTGCCAGCAGCTTCACAGGGCTGAACACCGGGGAGCTGTTTTTT	CASSFTGLNTGELFF
NA	TRBV30	NA	TRBJ1-5	TGTGCCTGGAGTGAAGGGAATCAGCCCCAGCATTTT	CAWSEGNQPQHF
NA	TRBV7-9	TRBD1	TRBJ2-3	TGTGCCAGCAGCTTACAGGGGGCCTTCACAGATACGCAGTATTTT	CASSLQGAFTDTQYF
NA	TRBV18	TRBD1	TRBJ2-3	TGTGCCAGCTCCCCAGGGACAGGGGGAGGAGATACGCAGTATTTT	CASSPGTGGGDTQYF
few	TRBV9	NA	TRBJ2-3	TGTGCCAGCAGCGTAGAGACAGGAGCTTACACAGATACGCAGTATTTT	CASSVETGAYTDTQYF
NA	TRBV9	NA	TRBJ2-2	TGTGCCAGCAGCGTAGATACCGCGAACACCGGGGAGCTGTTTTTT	CASSVDTANTGELFF
NA	TRBV5-4	NA	TRBJ2-4	TGTGCCAGCAGTCAGGGGGGGAGCGGTTGGTCGGACATTCAGTACTTC	CASSQGGSGWSDIQYF
NA	TRBV6-2/TRBV6-3	TRBD2	TRBJ2-7	TGTGCCAGCAGTTATCCTCCGGGACTAGCGGGTTACGAGCAGTACTTC	CASSYPPGLAGYEQYF
large	TRBV28	TRBD2	TRBJ2-1	TGTGCCAGCAGTTTTAGCGGGGATGACAATGAGCAGTTCTTC	CASSFSGDDNEQFF
NA	TRBV10-1	TRBD2	TRBJ2-5	TGCGCCAGCAGCCTCGGACTAGCGGGGCAAGAGACCCAGTACTTC	CASSLGLAGQETQYF
few	TRBV11-2	TRBD2	TRBJ2-5	TGTGCCAGCAGCTTTGGACCCGGGGGGGCGGAGACCCAGTACTTC	CASSFGPGGAETQYF
many	TRBV25-1	TRBD1	TRBJ1-6	TGTGCCAGCAGGGACAGGGTTAATTCACCCCTCCACTTT	CASRDRVNSPLHF
few	TRBV4-1	TRBD1	TRBJ1-1	TGCGCCAGCAGCCAAGACAATGTCATAAGGGACAGGAACACTGAAGCTTTCTTT	CASSQDNVIRDRNTEAFF
few	TRBV15	NA	TRBJ2-5	TGTGCCACCAGCAGAGATGTGGGGCCTCAAGAGACCCAGTACTTC	CATSRDVGPQETQYF
NA	TRBV4-3	TRBD1	TRBJ1-6	TGCGCCAGCAGCCAAGTGAGGACAGGGTACTCACCCCTCCACTTT	CASSQVRTGYSPLHF
NA	TRBV20-1	TRBD1	TRBJ1-1	TGCAGTGCCGACAGGGGAAAAAACACTGAAGCTTTCTTT	CSADRGKNTEAFF
many	TRBV7-3	NA	TRBJ2-2	TGTGCCAGCAGCCCGGACTACGGGGAGCTGTTTTTT	CASSPDYGELFF
NA	TRBV5-1	NA	TRBJ2-6	TGCGCCAGCAGCTTGTCACAGATTTCCAACTCTGGGGCCAACGTCCTGACTTTC	CASSLSQISNSGANVLTF
few	TRBV12-3/TRBV12-4	TRBD1	TRBJ1-2	TGTGCCAGCAGTTTAGGGGACAGCAGTGGCTACACCTTC	CASSLGDSSGYTF
few	TRBV6-4	TRBD1	TRBJ2-3	TGTGCCAGCAGTGGGGACAGAAGCACAGATACGCAGTATTTT	CASSGDRSTDTQYF
many	TRBV29-1	NA	TRBJ1-2	TGCAGCGTTGAAGATCCCGGACGGCCCTATGGCTACACCTTC	CSVEDPGRPYGYTF
many	TRBV29-1	TRBD2	TRBJ2-1	TGCAGCGTTGTTCACCCCGGGGGGGAAGGGGGGAATGAGCAGTTCTTC	CSVVHPGGEGGNEQFF
many	TRBV20-1	NA	TRBJ2-7	TGCAGTGCTAGAGTTTGGCCCGGACAGATCTACGAGCAGTACTTC	CSARVWPGQIYEQYF
NA	TRBV7-2	TRBD2	TRBJ2-3	TGTGCCAGCAGCCGACTAGCGCCGCCGAATACGCAGTATTTT	CASSRLAPPNTQYF
NA	TRBV10-2	TRBD2	TRBJ2-3	TGCGCCAGCAGTGACCTAGCGGGGGCGGATACGCAGTATTTT	CASSDLAGADTQYF
few	TRBV28	TRBD1	TRBJ2-7	TGTGCCAGCAGCGACAGGGTCCCCGAGCAGTACTTC	CASSDRVPEQYF
NA	TRBV7-2	NA	TRBJ1-6	TGTGCCAGCAGCTTAGTCGGCGCTAGCTCCTATAATTCACCCCTCCACTTT	CASSLVGASSYNSPLHF
NA	TRBV6-5	NA	TRBJ2-1	TGTGCCAGCAGTGAGCCAGGGGCCCGCTCCTACAATGAGCAGTTCTTC	CASSEPGARSYNEQFF
NA	TRBV7-2	NA	TRBJ2-5	TGTGCCAGCAGCCCAATGCGAGAGACCCAGTACTTC	CASSPMRETQYF
many	TRBV4-3	NA	TRBJ1-1	TGCGCCAGCAGCCCTGAGGAGACGGAGAACACTGAAGCTTTCTTT	CASSPEETENTEAFF
few	TRBV6-5	TRBD2	TRBJ2-3	TGTGCCAGCAGTTATCTAGCGGGAGATACGCAGTATTTT	CASSYLAGDTQYF
NA	TRBV18	NA	TRBJ1-2	TGTGCCAGCTCACCTGGGACAAACAAGCATGGCTACACCTTC	CASSPGTNKHGYTF
many	TRBV7-2	TRBD1	TRBJ1-5	TGTGCCAGCAGCCCCGCGCCTTACAGGGGGCGAGGCAATCAGCCCCAGCATTTT	CASSPAPYRGRGNQPQHF
NA	TRBV10-3	TRBD1	TRBJ2-7	TGTGCCATCGAAGGACAGGGGGCGCGGGAGCAGTACTTC	CAIEGQGAREQYF
many	TRBV29-1	TRBD1	TRBJ2-3	TGCAGCACAGGACAGGGGGTCGGAGATACGCAGTATTTT	CSTGQGVGDTQYF